This T cell receptor (beta chain) stems from a study of T cells in Graves' hyperthyroidism and ophthalmopathy. Turning to the study itself: Peripheral blood was obtained at initial diagnosis, preceding any treatment.

RNA transcripts yielded amplified TCR beta CDR3 regions. RT-PCR in the first round (using the HTBI primer set) targeted the TCR CDR3. From the multiplex PCR reads, TCRdb called clonotypes with MiXCR, one entry per CDR3 protein. Here the sample spans 300,000 to 450,000 distinct CDR3 sequences, about a sixth being singletons. Whole-study findings and limits: A 13 V-J model separated ophthalmopathy from stable hyperthyroidism. Most thyroid clonotypes expanded above 0.001 were also detected in blood.

Uncontrolled infections, other autoimmune diseases, pregnancy or lactation led to exclusion of patients. V gave up 0 bases and J gave up 6 bases; unmatched junction bases: 7. Per the germline V gene, CDR1 is MNHNS and CDR2 is SASEGT. The CDR3 covers 16 residues. This clonotype was counted at least ten times. No antigen is known for it. The sequence was collected from a woman aged 35 to 49 with Graves' ophthalmopathy. V and J are TRBV6-1 and TRBJ2-5; 10 bases match TRBD2. Sequencing was done on a sample of blood. The CDR3 nucleotides are TGTGCCAGCAGTGAAGCAACTAGCGGGAAAGTAAAGACCCAGTACTTC. Its translation is CASSEATSGKVKTQYF.